A single sample is the source of the 31 T cell receptor beta chains below, sequenced in a study of CD8 T cells in Susac syndrome. Reverse transcription used roughly 0.5 to 1 ug RNA and random hexamers. Via MiXCR, TCRdb re-called the immunoSEQ multiplex PCR reads, giving one row per CDR3 protein. The sample holds a few hundred thousand distinct CDR3 sequences, nearly 97% seen once. Sequenced: CD4+ T cells from PBMCs. These receptors were collected from a human donor with multiple sclerosis.

The genes are TRBV7-6 and TRBJ2-1; 16 nucleotides agree with TRBD2. The junction had 1 base not matched to a gene; V was cut back by 6 bases and J by 5 bases. The CDR3 loop spans 15 amino acids. Per germline, CDR1 SGHVS and CDR2 FNYEAQ. DNA for the CDR3: TGTGCCAGCAGGGGACTAGCGGGAGGGCACAATGAGCAGTTCTTC. Amino acid sequence: CASRGLAGGHNEQFF.

The chain's CDR3 is CASSSSGQSYNEQFF. CDR3 in DNA: TGTGCCAGCAGCTCATCGGGGCAGTCCTACAATGAGCAGTTCTTC. V and J are TRBV11-2 and TRBJ2-1; perhaps D is TRBD1 or TRBD2 (5 bases each). The CDR3 has 15 amino acids. Germline V lookup: CDR1 SGHAT, CDR2 FQNNGV. V lost 4 bases, J lost 1 base, and 11 bases lay in between.

This chain uses TRBV7-9 with TRBJ2-1; 16 bases match TRBD2. CDR1 and CDR2 (germline): SEHNR, FQNEAQ (reference sequence). V lost 5 bases, J lost 7 bases, and 8 bases stayed unmatched. This CDR3 is built from 17 residues. The CDR3 region is CASSPGLAGGPRNEQFF. CDR3 in DNA: TGTGCCAGCAGCCCGGGACTAGCGGGAGGGCCTCGGAATGAGCAGTTCTTC.

The gene calls are TRBV20-1 and TRBJ2-1; D gene unclear. The CDR3 totals 9 residues. The germline V gene has CDR1 DFQATT and CDR2 SNEGSKA (reference sequence). Trimming took off 6 bases at V and 7 bases at J, with 4 bases between the two ends. As DNA, the CDR3 is TGCAGTGCCTCGAATGAGCAGTTCTTC. This gives the protein CSASNEQFF.

This clonotype was seen only once. The V call is TRBV3-1, the J call TRBJ2-5; D gene ambiguous. V lost 7 bases, J lost 3 bases, and 12 bases lay in between. The CDR3 runs to 13 residues. CDR1 and CDR2 (germline): LGHDT, YNNKEL (reference sequence). The CDR3 nucleotides read TGTGCCAGCACCATCAAACCTAAAGAGACCCAGTACTTC. Its translation: CASTIKPKETQYF.

This chain joins TRBV4-2 and TRBJ1-2, with a tentative D call TRBD1 (6 bases). This CDR3 has 15 amino acids. The V and J ends lost 4 bases and 0 bases respectively, with 12 bases between them. Germline V gene lookup returns CDR1 LGHNA and CDR2 YNFKEQ. The CDR3 loop reads CASSLRRGSNYGYTF. CDR3 in DNA: TGTGCCAGCAGCCTCCGCAGGGGTTCTAACTATGGCTACACCTTC.

V usage is TRBV15 and J usage is TRBJ2-1; D not certain. Germline values: CDR1 LNHNV, CDR2 YYDKDF (reference sequence). The CDR3 sequence is 16 residues long. Trimming pared 3 bases from V and 0 bases from J, leaving 12 bases between. The CDR3 DNA follows: TGTGCCACCAGCAGCGTCAGACGGAGCTCCTACAATGAGCAGTTCTTC. It codes for CATSSVRRSSYNEQFF.

This chain links TRBV12-3 or TRBV12-4 with TRBJ2-7; D gene ambiguous. Between the trimmed V and J ends, which lost 4 bases and 0 bases, there was a span of 10 bases. The CDR3 consists of 14 residues. The CDR3 DNA is TGTGCCAGCAGTTATGATCTCGGCTCCTACGAGCAGTACTTC. This sequence encodes CASSYDLGSYEQYF.

The genes are TRBV7-2 and TRBJ2-5, with 9 positions matching TRBD1. The germline gives CDR1 SGHTA, CDR2 FQGNSA. This CDR3 contains 14 residues. The V segment lost 6 bases and the J segment 5 bases; nucleotides outside the gene matches: 7. CDR3 coding DNA: TGTGCCAGCAGGCCTGACAGGGGGAGGGAGACCCAGTACTTC. Encoded protein: CASRPDRGRETQYF.

The rearrangement links TRBV30 to TRBJ2-3; no clear D. The CDR3 totals 13 residues. Germline V gene sequence: CDR1 GTSNPN, CDR2 SVGIG (reference sequence). V was trimmed by 4 bases and J by 2 bases, leaving 10 bases between them. CDR3 amino acids: CAWKYGNTDTQYF. As DNA, the CDR3 is TGTGCCTGGAAGTATGGAAACACAGATACGCAGTATTTT.

CDR3 nucleotide sequence: TGTGCCACCAGTGTCAGAGGGAGTTATGGCTACACCTTC. Translating it yields CATSVRGSYGYTF. The rearrangement joins TRBV24-1 to TRBJ1-2; the D is unclear. The CDR3 is 13 residues long. The germline V and J ends were trimmed by 5 bases and 5 bases, with 11 bases remaining between them. Germline V gene data show CDR1 as KGHDR and CDR2 as SFDVKD.

V and J are TRBV20-1 and TRBJ2-5; 7 positions match TRBD1. With V trimmed by 6 bases and J by 5 bases, 9 bases remained unmatched. The CDR3 consists of 13 residues. Germline CDR1 DFQATT, CDR2 SNEGSKA (reference sequence). The CDR3 region has the DNA TGCAGTGCCCAATTAGGGGGCGCGGAGACCCAGTACTTC. Translated: CSAQLGGAETQYF.

This rearrangement joins TRBV27 to TRBJ1-1, with a weak D call TRBD1 (5 bases). V was shortened by 0 bases and J by 1 base, with 15 bases between the two germline ends. In germline, CDR1 is MNHEY, CDR2 SMNVEV (reference sequence). This CDR3 comprises 17 residues. CDR3 sequence: CASSLSRGGLRNTEAFF. The CDR3 nucleotides are TGTGCCAGCAGTTTATCCCGTGGGGGATTGAGGAACACTGAAGCTTTCTTT.

The chain links TRBV7-9 to TRBJ1-6, with a possible D match to TRBD1 (5 bases). V was shortened by 2 bases and J by 8 bases, with 10 bases between the two germline ends. Germline-derived CDR1 and CDR2 are SEHNR and FQNEAQ (reference sequence). This CDR3 region has 14 residues. CDR3 in DNA: TGTGCCAGCAGCTTATCGGGGGAATATTCACCCCTCCACTTT. Encoded protein: CASSLSGEYSPLHF.

Only one count was recorded for this clonotype. This chain links TRBV12-3 or TRBV12-4 with TRBJ2-1; possible D gene TRBD2, 8 bases. Trimming left V 8 bases short and J 4 bases short, with 18 bases between. This CDR3 has 15 amino acids. This CDR3 reads CASSGGDRYYNEQFF. The DNA for the CDR3 is TGTGCCAGCTCGGGGGGGGACAGATATTACAATGAGCAGTTCTTC.

The V gene is TRBV9, the J gene TRBJ2-1; D might be TRBD2 (6 bases). Germline V gene sequence: CDR1 SGDLS, CDR2 YYNGEE. V was clipped by 0 bases and J by 5 bases, with 12 bases between them. This CDR3 has 15 residues. DNA for the CDR3: TGTGCCAGCAGCGTAGACGGGAGTAGGGACAATGAGCAGTTCTTC. This encodes CASSVDGSRDNEQFF.

V and J are TRBV28 and TRBJ2-1, with 9 positions matching TRBD2. CDR3 size: 16 residues. Germline loops: CDR1 MDHEN, CDR2 SYDVKM. J lost 3 bases, V lost 4 bases, and 7 bases had no gene match. The CDR3 region has the DNA TGTGCCAGCAGTTCTTACCTAGCGGGAAACTACAATGAGCAGTTCTTC. Protein: CASSSYLAGNYNEQFF. Based on the CDR3 plus reference TRBV28 and TRBJ2-1, the full variable domain is DVKVTQSSRYLVKRTGEKVFLECVQDMDHENMFWYRQDPGLGLRLIYFSYDVKMKEKGDIPEGYSVSREKKERFSLILESASTNQTSMYLCASSSYLAGNYNEQFFGPGTRLTVL.

The chain recombines TRBV3-1 with TRBJ2-7, with D perhaps assigned TRBD1 or TRBD2 (5 bases each). This CDR3 region has 14 residues. The germline V gene encodes CDR1 LGHDT and CDR2 YNNKEL (reference sequence). V lost 0 bases and J lost 2, with 8 bases in between. CDR3 region: CASSQDPGPYEQYF. The CDR3, as DNA: TGTGCCAGCAGCCAAGATCCGGGGCCCTACGAGCAGTACTTC.

J is TRBJ1-1 and V is TRBV30; D gene ambiguous. Trimming removed 4 bases at V and 5 bases at J, with 17 bases between. Germline lookup yields CDR1 GTSNPN and CDR2 SVGIG (reference sequence). The CDR3 is made up of 14 amino acids. The CDR3 DNA sequence: TGTGCCTGGAATACGGGGAGATTGGATACTGAAGCTTTCTTT. Protein product: CAWNTGRLDTEAFF.

This clonotype was seen a single time. The genes are TRBV20-1 and TRBJ2-1; 7 bases align to TRBD2. Germline lookup yields CDR1 DFQATT and CDR2 SNEGSKA (reference sequence). The CDR3 runs 16 residues. V lost 6 bases and J lost 0; bases outside the gene matches: 11. The CDR3, as DNA: TGCAGTGCGCATCTCACGGGGACTACCTCCTACAATGAGCAGTTCTTC. Protein: CSAHLTGTTSYNEQFF.

The V call is TRBV12-3 or TRBV12-4, the J call TRBJ2-6; D may be TRBD1 (7 bases). CDR3 length: 17 amino acids. V gave up 6 bases and J gave up 0 bases, with 15 bases separating them. CDR3 loop: CASSGGRGVSGANVLTF. The CDR3 DNA reads TGTGCCAGCAGCGGGGGCAGGGGGGTCTCTGGGGCCAACGTCCTGACTTTC.

The chain combines TRBV30 with TRBJ1-5; no firm D call. V shed 0 bases and J shed 6 bases, with 12 bases lying between them. Germline CDR1 GTSNPN, CDR2 SVGIG (reference sequence). There are 14 residues in the CDR3. The CDR3 sequence is CAWSVGGIAQPQHF. In DNA form, the CDR3 reads TGTGCCTGGAGTGTTGGAGGTATTGCTCAGCCCCAGCATTTT.

This rearrangement joins TRBV24-1 to TRBJ2-1; the D call may be TRBD1 or TRBD2 (5 bases each). This CDR3 is 14 amino acids long. V was cut by 4 bases and J by 9 bases, with 15 bases left in between. Germline CDR1 reads KGHDR; CDR2 reads SFDVKD. The CDR3 region has the DNA TGTGCCACCAGTGACCCGATGAGGGGATCTGAGCAGTTCTTC. Amino acid sequence: CATSDPMRGSEQFF.

J is TRBJ1-2 and V is TRBV6-2 or TRBV6-3, with D unclear. The CDR3 contains 11 residues. From germline, CDR1 is MNHEY and CDR2 SVGEGT. V was shortened by 6 bases and J by 5 bases, with 7 bases between the two germline ends. CDR3 DNA sequence: TGTGCCAGCAGCGACCCTTATGGCTACACCTTC. Translating gives CASSDPYGYTF.

The V call is TRBV20-1, the J call TRBJ2-4; D could derive from TRBD1 or TRBD2 (5 bases each). Germline V gene sequence: CDR1 DFQATT, CDR2 SNEGSKA (reference sequence). V was shortened by 3 bases and J by 7 bases, with 19 bases between the two germline ends. The CDR3 loop spans 15 amino acids. CDR3: CSARWMQGVRNIQYF. The CDR3 coding sequence is TGCAGTGCTAGGTGGATGCAGGGAGTACGGAACATTCAGTACTTC.

The V gene is TRBV2, the J gene TRBJ1-5, with 8 nucleotides matching TRBD1. CDR1 is SNHLY and CDR2 is FYNNEI in the germline V gene. The CDR3 contains 17 residues. The V segment lost 5 bases and the J segment 4 bases; nucleotides outside the gene matches: 13. The CDR3 spells CASSSWGQVAENQPQHF. DNA for the CDR3: TGTGCCAGCAGTAGCTGGGGACAGGTCGCCGAAAATCAGCCCCAGCATTTT.

V and J are TRBV24-1 and TRBJ2-7, with a weak D call TRBD1 (5 bases). V lost 3 bases and J 5 bases, leaving 10 bases between the germline ends. The CDR3 loop spans 13 amino acids. Germline V gene data show CDR1 as KGHDR and CDR2 as SFDVKD. CDR3 amino acids: CATSDGARDEQYF. The CDR3 DNA is TGTGCCACCAGTGATGGAGCCAGGGACGAGCAGTACTTC.

The chain links TRBV6-6 to TRBJ2-5; TRBD2 matches 11 bases. V trimming: 6 bases; J trimming: 1 base; junction bases outside the gene matches: 4. The CDR3 length is 15 residues. CDR1 and CDR2 from the germline V gene are MNHNY and SVGAGI (reference sequence). The CDR3 reads CASRLAGGFQETQYF. In nucleotides, the CDR3 is TGTGCCAGCAGGCTAGCGGGGGGATTCCAAGAGACCCAGTACTTC.

DNA for the CDR3: TGCAGTGCTACACGAAGAGACAGGAACACTGAAGCTTTCTTT. Amino acid sequence: CSATRRDRNTEAFF. The chain is built from TRBV20-1 and TRBJ1-1; tentative D call: TRBD1 (5 bases). V was shortened by 4 bases and J by 1 base, with 13 bases between the two germline ends. The CDR3 consists of 14 residues. Germline loops: CDR1 DFQATT, CDR2 SNEGSKA (reference sequence).

The gene calls are TRBV14 and TRBJ2-3; D is uncertain. The CDR3 is 12 residues long. The V end was cut by 2 bases, the J end by 7 bases, with 7 bases between. The germline V gene encodes CDR1 SGHDN and CDR2 FVKESK. The CDR3 protein is CASSQWRHTQYF. The CDR3 DNA reads as TGTGCCAGCAGCCAATGGAGACATACGCAGTATTTT.

This clonotype was seen only once. The chain combines TRBV7-9 with TRBJ1-2, with D perhaps matching TRBD1 (5 bases). The CDR3 covers 14 residues. The V end lost 5 bases, the J end lost 3 bases, and 13 bases lay between the germline ends. CDR1 SEHNR and CDR2 FQNEAQ come from the germline V gene (reference sequence). CDR3 sequence reads: CASSPDQGDYGYTF. The CDR3 DNA is TGTGCCAGCAGCCCAGACCAGGGTGACTATGGCTACACCTTC.